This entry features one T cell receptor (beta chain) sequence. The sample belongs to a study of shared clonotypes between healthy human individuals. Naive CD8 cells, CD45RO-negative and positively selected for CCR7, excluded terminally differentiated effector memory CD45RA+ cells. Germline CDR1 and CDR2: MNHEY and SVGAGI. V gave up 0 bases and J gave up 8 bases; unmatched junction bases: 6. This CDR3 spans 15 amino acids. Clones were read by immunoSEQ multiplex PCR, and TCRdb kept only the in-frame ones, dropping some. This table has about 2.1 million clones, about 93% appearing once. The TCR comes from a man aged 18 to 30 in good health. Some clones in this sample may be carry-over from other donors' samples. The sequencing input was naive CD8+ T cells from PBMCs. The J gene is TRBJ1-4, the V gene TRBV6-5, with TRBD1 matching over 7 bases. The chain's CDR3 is CASSYSRQGGEKLFF. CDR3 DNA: TGTGCCAGCAGTTACTCGCGACAGGGAGGGGAAAAACTGTTTTTT.